This T cell receptor beta chain was observed in a study of OX40 agonist ivuxolimab in advanced cancers. Background on the study: The treatment was a fully human IgG2 OX40 agonist, ivuxolimab. The dose-escalation cohort was around 83% male, with a mean age of about 58 years, ranging roughly 20 to 90. General study findings and limits: With doses of 0.1 to 3.0 mg/kg, CD4+ and CD8+ blood T cells had undergone clonal expansion by week 6. Partial responders at 0.1-3.0 mg/kg had among the lowest clonal expansion.

This clone has just a few counts. Its target is not known. Clones were sequenced by immunoSEQ multiplex PCR, and TCRdb holds only the in-frame ones, with some missing. The repertoire has 50,000 to 70,000 clones, approximately 86% of them found once; the top ten carry approximately 4%. Trimming removed 6 bases from V and 4 bases from J; junction bases left unmatched: 8. The germline V gene encodes CDR1 ENHRY and CDR2 SYGVKD. CDR3 length: 15 amino acids. This sequence originates from an adult with an advanced solid tumor such as melanoma, head and neck, liver or kidney cancer. The chain joins TRBV10-3 to TRBJ1-4, with 7 bases that match TRBD1. Here the sequenced sample was CD4+ or CD8+ T cells sorted from blood, taken in a trial of the OX40 agonist ivuxolimab. CDR3 bases: TGTGCCATCAGCCCGACAGGGCGAAATAATGAAAAACTGTTTTTT. It is translated as CAISPTGRNNEKLFF.